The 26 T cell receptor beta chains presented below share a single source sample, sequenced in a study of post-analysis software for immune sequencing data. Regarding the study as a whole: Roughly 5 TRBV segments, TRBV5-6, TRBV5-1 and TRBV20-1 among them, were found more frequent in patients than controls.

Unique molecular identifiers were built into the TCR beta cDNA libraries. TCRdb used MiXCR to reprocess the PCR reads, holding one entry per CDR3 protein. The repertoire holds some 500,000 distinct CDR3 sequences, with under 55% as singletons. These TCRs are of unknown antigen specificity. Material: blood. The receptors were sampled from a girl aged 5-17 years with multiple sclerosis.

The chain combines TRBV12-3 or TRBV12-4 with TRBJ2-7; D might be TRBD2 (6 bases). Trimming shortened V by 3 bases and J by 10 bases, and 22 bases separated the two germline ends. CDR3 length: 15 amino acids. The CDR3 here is CASSLAGTLVGAQYF. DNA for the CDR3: TGTGCCAGCAGTTTGGCGGGGACCCTCGTAGGGGCCCAGTACTTC.

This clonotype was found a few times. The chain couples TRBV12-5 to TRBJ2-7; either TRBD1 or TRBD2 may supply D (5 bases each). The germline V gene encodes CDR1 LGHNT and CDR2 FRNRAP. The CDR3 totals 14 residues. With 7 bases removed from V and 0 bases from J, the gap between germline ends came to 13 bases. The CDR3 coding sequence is TGTGCTAGTGCCCTGGCCGGGGCCTCCTACGAGCAGTACTTC. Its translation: CASALAGASYEQYF.

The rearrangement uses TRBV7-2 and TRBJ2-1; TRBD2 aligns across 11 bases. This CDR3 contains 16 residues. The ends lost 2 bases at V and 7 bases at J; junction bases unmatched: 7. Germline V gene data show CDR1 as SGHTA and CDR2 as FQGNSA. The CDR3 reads CASSLLLAGGSNEQFF. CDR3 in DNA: TGTGCCAGCAGCTTACTCCTAGCGGGGGGCTCTAATGAGCAGTTCTTC.

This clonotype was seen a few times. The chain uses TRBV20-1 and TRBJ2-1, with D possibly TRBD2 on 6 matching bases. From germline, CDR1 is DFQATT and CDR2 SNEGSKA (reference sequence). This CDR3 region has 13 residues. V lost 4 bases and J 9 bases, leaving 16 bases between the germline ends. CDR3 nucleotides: TGCAGTGCTAAACCCCCACTAGCCGGTGAGCAGTTCTTC. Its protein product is CSAKPPLAGEQFF.

CDR3 nucleotides: TGTGCCATCGGAAAGTGCTACGAGCAGTACTTC. Translating it yields CAIGKCYEQYF. The genes are TRBV27 and TRBJ2-7; no firm D call. Germline CDR1 reads MNHEY; CDR2 reads SMNVEV (reference sequence). The CDR3 extends over 11 amino acids. Trimming shortened V by 10 bases and J by 3 bases, and 10 bases separated the two germline ends.

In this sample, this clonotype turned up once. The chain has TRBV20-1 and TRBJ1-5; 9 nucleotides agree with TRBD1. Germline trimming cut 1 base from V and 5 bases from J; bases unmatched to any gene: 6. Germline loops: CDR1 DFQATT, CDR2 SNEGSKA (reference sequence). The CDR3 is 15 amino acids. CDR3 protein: CSARAPGQGDQPQHF. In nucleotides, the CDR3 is TGCAGTGCTAGAGCCCCGGGACAGGGAGATCAGCCCCAGCATTTT.

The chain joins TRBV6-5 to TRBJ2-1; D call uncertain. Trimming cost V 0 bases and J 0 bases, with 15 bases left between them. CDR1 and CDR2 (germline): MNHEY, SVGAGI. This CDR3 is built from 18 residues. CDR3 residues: CASSYSISLLSSYNEQFF. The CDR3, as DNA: TGTGCCAGCAGTTACTCGATTAGCCTTTTAAGCTCCTACAATGAGCAGTTCTTC.

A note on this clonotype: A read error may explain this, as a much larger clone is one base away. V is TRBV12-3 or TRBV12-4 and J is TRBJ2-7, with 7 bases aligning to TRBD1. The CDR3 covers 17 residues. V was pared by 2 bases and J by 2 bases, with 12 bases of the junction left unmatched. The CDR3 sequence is CASSLTLWGQNPYEQYF. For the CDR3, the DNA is TGTGCCAGCAGTTTAACTCTATGGGGACAGAACCCCTACGAGCAGTACTTC.

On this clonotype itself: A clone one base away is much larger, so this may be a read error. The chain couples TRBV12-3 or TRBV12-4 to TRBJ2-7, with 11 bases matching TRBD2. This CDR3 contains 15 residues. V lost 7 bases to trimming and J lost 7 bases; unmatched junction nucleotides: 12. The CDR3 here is CASNRASGRRDEQYF. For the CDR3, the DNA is TGTGCCAGCAACAGGGCTAGCGGGAGGCGGGATGAGCAGTACTTC.

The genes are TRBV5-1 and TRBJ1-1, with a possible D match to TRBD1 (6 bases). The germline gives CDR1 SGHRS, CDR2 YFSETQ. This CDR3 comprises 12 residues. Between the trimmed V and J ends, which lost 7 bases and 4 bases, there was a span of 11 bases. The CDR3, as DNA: TGCGCCAGCCGAGGGGGGGCCACTGAAGCTTTCTTT. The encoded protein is CASRGGATEAFF.

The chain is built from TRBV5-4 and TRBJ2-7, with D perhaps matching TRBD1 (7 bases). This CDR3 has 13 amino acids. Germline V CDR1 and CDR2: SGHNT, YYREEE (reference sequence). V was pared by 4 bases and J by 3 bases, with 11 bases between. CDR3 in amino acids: CASSGGTDYEQYF. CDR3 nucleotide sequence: TGTGCCAGCAGCGGAGGGACAGACTACGAGCAGTACTTC. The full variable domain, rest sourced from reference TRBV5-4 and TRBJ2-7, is ETGVTQSPTHLIKTRGQQVTLRCSSQSGHNTVSWYQQALGQGPQFIFQYYREEENGRGNFPPRFSGLQFPNYSSELNVNALELDDSALYLCASSGGTDYEQYFGPGTRLTVT.

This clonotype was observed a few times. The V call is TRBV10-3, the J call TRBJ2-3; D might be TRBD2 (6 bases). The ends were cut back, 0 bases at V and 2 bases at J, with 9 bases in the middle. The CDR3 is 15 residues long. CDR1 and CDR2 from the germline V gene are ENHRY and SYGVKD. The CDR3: CAISESGDFTDTQYF. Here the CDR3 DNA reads TGTGCCATCAGTGAGTCGGGGGACTTCACAGATACGCAGTATTTT.

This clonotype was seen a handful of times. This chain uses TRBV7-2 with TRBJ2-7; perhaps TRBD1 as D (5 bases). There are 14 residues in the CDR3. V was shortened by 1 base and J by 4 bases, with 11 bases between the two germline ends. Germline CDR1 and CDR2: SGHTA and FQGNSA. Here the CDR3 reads CASSLEGFGYEQYF. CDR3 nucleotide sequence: TGTGCCAGCAGCTTAGAGGGGTTTGGGTACGAGCAGTACTTC.

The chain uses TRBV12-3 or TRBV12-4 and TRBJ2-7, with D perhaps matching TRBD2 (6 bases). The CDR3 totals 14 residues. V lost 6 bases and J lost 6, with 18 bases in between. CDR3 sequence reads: CASSETGETSEQYF. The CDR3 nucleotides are TGTGCCAGCAGCGAAACCGGGGAGACTAGCGAGCAGTACTTC.

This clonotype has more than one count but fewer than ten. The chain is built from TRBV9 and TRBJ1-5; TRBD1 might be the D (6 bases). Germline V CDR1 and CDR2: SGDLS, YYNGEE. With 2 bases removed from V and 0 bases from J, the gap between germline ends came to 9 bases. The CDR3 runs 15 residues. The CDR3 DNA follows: TGTGCCAGCAGCGTTGCAGGGGATAGCAATCAGCCCCAGCATTTT. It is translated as CASSVAGDSNQPQHF.

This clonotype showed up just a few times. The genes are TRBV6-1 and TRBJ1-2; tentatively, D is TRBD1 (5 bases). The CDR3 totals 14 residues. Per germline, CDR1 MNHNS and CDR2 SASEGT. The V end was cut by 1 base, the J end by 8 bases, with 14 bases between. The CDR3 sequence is CASSEGVGARGYTF. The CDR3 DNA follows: TGTGCCAGCAGTGAAGGTGTCGGGGCCAGAGGCTACACCTTC.

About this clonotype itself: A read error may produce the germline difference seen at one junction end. The CDR3 DNA reads TGTGCCAGCAGTTCACGACAGGCGAATCGGCCCCAGCATTTT. Its protein product is CASSSRQANRPQHF. The chain combines TRBV6-1 with TRBJ1-5; D may be TRBD1 (6 bases). CDR1 is MNHNS, CDR2 SASEGT, per germline. The CDR3 consists of 14 residues.

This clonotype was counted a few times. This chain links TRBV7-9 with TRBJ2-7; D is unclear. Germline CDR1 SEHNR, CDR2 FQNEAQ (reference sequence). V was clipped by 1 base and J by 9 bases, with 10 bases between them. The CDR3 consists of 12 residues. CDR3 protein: CASSLEGSGQYF. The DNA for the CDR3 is TGTGCCAGCAGCTTAGAGGGATCTGGGCAGTACTTC.

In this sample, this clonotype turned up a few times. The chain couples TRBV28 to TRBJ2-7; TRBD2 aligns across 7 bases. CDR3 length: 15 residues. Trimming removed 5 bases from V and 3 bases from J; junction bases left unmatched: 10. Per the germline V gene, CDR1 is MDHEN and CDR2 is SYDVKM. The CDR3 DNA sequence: TGTGCCAGCAGTAAGCTGGCGGGAGCAGTCTACGAGCAGTACTTC. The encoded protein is CASSKLAGAVYEQYF.

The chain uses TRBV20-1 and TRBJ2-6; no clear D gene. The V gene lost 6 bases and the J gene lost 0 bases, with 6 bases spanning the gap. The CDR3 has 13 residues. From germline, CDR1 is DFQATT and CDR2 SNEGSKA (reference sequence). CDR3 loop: CSASLSGANVLTF. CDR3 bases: TGCAGTGCCAGCCTCTCTGGGGCCAACGTCCTGACTTTC.

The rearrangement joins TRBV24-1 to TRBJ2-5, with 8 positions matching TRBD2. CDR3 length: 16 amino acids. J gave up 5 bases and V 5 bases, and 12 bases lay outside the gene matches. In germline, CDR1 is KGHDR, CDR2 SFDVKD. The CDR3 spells CATSVWEAGASETQYF. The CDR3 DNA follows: TGTGCCACCAGTGTTTGGGAAGCGGGAGCTTCGGAGACCCAGTACTTC.

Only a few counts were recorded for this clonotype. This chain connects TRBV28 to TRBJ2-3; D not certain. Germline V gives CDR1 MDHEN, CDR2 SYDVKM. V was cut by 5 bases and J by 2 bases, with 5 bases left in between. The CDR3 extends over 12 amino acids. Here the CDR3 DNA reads TGTGCCAGCAGTGGGGACACAGATACGCAGTATTTT. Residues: CASSGDTDTQYF.

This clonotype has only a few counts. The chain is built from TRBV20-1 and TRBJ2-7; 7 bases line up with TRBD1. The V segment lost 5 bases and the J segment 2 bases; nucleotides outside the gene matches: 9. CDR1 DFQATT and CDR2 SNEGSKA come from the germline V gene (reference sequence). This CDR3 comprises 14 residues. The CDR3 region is CSASQGQLTYEQYF. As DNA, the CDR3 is TGCAGTGCTTCCCAGGGACAGTTAACCTACGAGCAGTACTTC.

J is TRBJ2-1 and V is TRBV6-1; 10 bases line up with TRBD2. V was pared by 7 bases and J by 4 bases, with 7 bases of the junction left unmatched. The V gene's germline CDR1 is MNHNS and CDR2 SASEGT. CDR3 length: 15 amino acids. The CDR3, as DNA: TGTGCCAGCAATAAACCTAGCGGGAGTTACAATGAGCAGTTCTTC. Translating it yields CASNKPSGSYNEQFF.

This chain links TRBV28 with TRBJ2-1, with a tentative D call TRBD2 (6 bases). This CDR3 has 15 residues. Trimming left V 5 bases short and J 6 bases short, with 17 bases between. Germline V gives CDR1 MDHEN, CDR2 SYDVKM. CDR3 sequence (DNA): TGTGCCAGCAGTCCAAGGGACTCACCTTTCAATGAGCAGTTCTTC. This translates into CASSPRDSPFNEQFF.

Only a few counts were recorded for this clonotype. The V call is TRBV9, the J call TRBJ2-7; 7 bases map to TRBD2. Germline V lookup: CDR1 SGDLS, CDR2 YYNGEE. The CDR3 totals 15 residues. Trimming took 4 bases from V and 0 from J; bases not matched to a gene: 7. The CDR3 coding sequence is TGTGCCAGCAGCTCTAGTCCTAGCGGCTCCTACGAGCAGTACTTC. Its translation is CASSSSPSGSYEQYF. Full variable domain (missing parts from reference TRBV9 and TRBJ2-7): DSGVTQTPKHLITATGQRVTLRCSPRSGDLSVYWYQQSLDQGLQFLIQYYNGEERAKGNILERFSAQQFPDLHSELNLSSLELGDSALYFCASSSSPSGSYEQYFGPGTRLTVT.